This record looks at one T cell receptor beta chain sequence and its context. The data originate from a study of blood T cell repertoires in COVID-19. Sequencing was performed with immunoSEQ multiplex PCR; in TCRdb, only in-frame clones are kept and a portion is missing. The sample shows about 130,000 clones, approximately 70% of them seen only once. V was cut by 2 bases and J by 7 bases, with 9 bases left in between. Germline assignment: CDR1 MNHEY and CDR2 SVGEGT. CDR3 length: 14 amino acids. The TCR was taken from a woman in her 70s with acute or convalescent COVID-19. The V gene is TRBV6-2 or TRBV6-3, the J gene TRBJ1-6; TRBD1 is a possible D gene (5 bases). Sequenced sample: peripheral blood. The CDR3 loop is CASSYRQGNSPLHF. The CDR3, as DNA: TGTGCCAGCAGTTACCGGCAGGGAAATTCACCCCTCCACTTT.